The 3 T cell receptor beta chains reported below all come from one sample, sequenced in a study of immune evolution from preneoplasia to lung adenocarcinoma. TCRdb's copy holds only in-frame clones and misses some; the assay was immunoSEQ multiplex PCR. The table records 2,000 to 2,500 clones, 84% of them present only once. Source material: FFPE lung adenocarcinoma in situ tissue. These TCRs come from a person aged 60-80 years with lung adenocarcinoma.

The CDR3 sequence: CASTHRGWGVGGNQPQHF. The CDR3 DNA reads TGTGCCAGCACCCATAGGGGATGGGGGGTCGGCGGCAATCAGCCCCAGCATTTT. The chain uses TRBV28 and TRBJ1-5; D may be TRBD1 (5 bases). CDR3 size: 18 residues. Trimming took off 7 bases at V and 2 bases at J, with 24 bases between the two ends. Germline CDR1 MDHEN, CDR2 SYDVKM. The full variable domain, with the rest looked up from reference TRBV28 and TRBJ1-5, is DVKVTQSSRYLVKRTGEKVFLECVQDMDHENMFWYRQDPGLGLRLIYFSYDVKMKEKGDIPEGYSVSREKKERFSLILESASTNQTSMYLCASTHRGWGVGGNQPQHFGDGTRLSIL.

The chain employs TRBV27 and TRBJ2-3, with D perhaps matching TRBD1 or TRBD2 (5 bases each). Trimming removed 7 bases from V and 4 bases from J, with 15 bases in between. The CDR3 totals 14 residues. CDR1 is MNHEY, CDR2 SMNVEV, per germline (reference sequence). DNA for the CDR3: TGTGCCAGCACCGGGACCCTGAGGCCAGATACGCAGTATTTT. Translated, it gives CASTGTLRPDTQYF.

The rearrangement uses TRBV27 and TRBJ1-1; D is unclear. Germline values: CDR1 MNHEY, CDR2 SMNVEV (reference sequence). V gave up 2 bases and J gave up 3 bases, with 7 bases separating them. The CDR3 spans 13 residues. CDR3 sequence: CASSLIGDTEAFF. The CDR3, as DNA: TGTGCCAGCAGTTTAATAGGAGACACTGAAGCTTTCTTT.